The rows below give T cell receptor beta chains drawn from one sample of a study of long-term antiretroviral therapy in people with HIV. The method was immunoSEQ multiplex PCR; TCRdb's version includes in-frame clones alone and lacks a portion of them. The sample lists more than 25,000 clones; about 98% were seen once. This material consisted of unsorted PBMCs, taken 7.6 years after starting antiretroviral therapy. These receptors were taken from a man younger than 40 with HIV. Each CDR3 is given with its conserved first and last residue. D genes are given only for firm matches. Some rows have no size entry. The others give once, few or many, or a class for an expanded clone.

D	size	V	J	CDR3	DNA
NA	NA	TRBV9	TRBJ2-5	CASSEPPIETQYF	TGTGCCAGCAGCGAGCCTCCAATAGAGACCCAGTACTTC
TRBD1	NA	TRBV5-5	TRBJ1-2	CASSFGTDEGYTF	TGTGCCAGCAGCTTTGGGACAGACGAGGGCTACACCTTC
NA	NA	TRBV11-2	TRBJ1-4	CASSFGGVTNEKLFF	TGTGCCAGCAGCTTCGGCGGGGTAACTAATGAAAAACTGTTTTTT
TRBD1	NA	TRBV7-9	TRBJ2-7	CASSSTGQGRDEQYF	TGTGCCAGCAGCTCAACAGGACAGGGGCGGGACGAGCAGTACTTC
NA	NA	TRBV5-4	TRBJ1-1	CASSLDGHNTEAFF	TGTGCCAGCAGCTTGGACGGACATAACACTGAAGCTTTCTTT
NA	NA	TRBV7-9	TRBJ2-5	CASSYTRGQETQYF	TGTGCCAGCAGCTACACTAGGGGCCAAGAGACCCAGTACTTC
NA	NA	TRBV7-7	TRBJ2-1	CASSLNAGDNEQFF	TGTGCTAGCAGCTTAAACGCCGGAGACAATGAGCAGTTCTTC
NA	NA	TRBV28	TRBJ1-4	CASRGHPTNEKLFF	TGTGCCAGCAGAGGACATCCAACTAATGAAAAACTGTTTTTT
NA	NA	TRBV10-3	TRBJ2-3	CAISQGPPTDTQYF	TGTGCCATCAGCCAGGGCCCCCCCACAGATACGCAGTATTTT
TRBD1	NA	TRBV7-9	TRBJ1-1	CASTTRGTASDEAFF	TGTGCCAGCACCACCCGAGGGACAGCCTCAGACGAAGCTTTCTTT
TRBD1	NA	TRBV18	TRBJ2-7	CASSPLGPGGEQYF	TGTGCCAGCTCACCACTCGGACCAGGGGGCGAGCAGTACTTC
NA	NA	TRBV15	TRBJ2-2	CATSLRLAAGELFF	TGTGCCACCAGCCTAAGGTTGGCTGCCGGGGAGCTGTTTTTT
NA	NA	TRBV5-1	TRBJ2-4	CASSIGDRGGDIQYF	TGCGCCAGCAGCATTGGGGACCGCGGGGGCGACATTCAGTACTTC
NA	NA	TRBV10-3	TRBJ2-2	CASMGTGELFF	TGTGCCAGTATGGGTACCGGGGAGCTGTTTTTT
NA	NA	TRBV5-1	TRBJ1-5	CASRNSVDQPQHF	TGCGCCAGCAGGAATTCGGTCGATCAGCCCCAGCATTTT
NA	NA	TRBV2	TRBJ2-2	CAGGGGGFVPPNTGELFF	TGTGCCGGAGGCGGAGGGGGCTTTGTTCCCCCGAACACCGGGGAGCTGTTTTTT
TRBD2	NA	TRBV11-2	TRBJ2-2	CASRWTSDTGELFF	TGTGCCAGCAGGTGGACTAGCGACACCGGGGAGCTGTTTTTT
NA	NA	TRBV29-1	TRBJ1-2	CSVAFRMINYGYTF	TGCAGCGTTGCGTTCAGGATGATTAACTATGGCTACACCTTC
TRBD1	NA	TRBV19	TRBJ2-2	CATEGQPLNTGELFF	TGTGCCACAGAGGGACAGCCCTTGAACACCGGGGAGCTGTTTTTT
NA	NA	TRBV9	TRBJ2-3	CASSPTGLPGDTQYF	TGTGCCAGCAGCCCCACCGGCCTCCCCGGGGATACGCAGTATTTT
TRBD1	once	TRBV5-1	TRBJ1-1	CASRSGGQGDTEAFF	TGCGCCAGCAGAAGTGGTGGACAGGGGGACACTGAAGCTTTCTTT
NA	NA	TRBV2	TRBJ2-1	CASSGVEQFF	TGTGCCAGCAGTGGAGTGGAGCAGTTCTTC
NA	NA	TRBV6-5	TRBJ1-1	CASSTNTEAFF	TGTGCCAGCAGTACCAACACTGAAGCTTTCTTT
NA	NA	TRBV7-8	TRBJ2-7	CASSQTGSSYEQYF	TGTGCCAGCAGCCAAACCGGGTCCTCCTACGAGCAGTACTTC
NA	NA	TRBV6-5	TRBJ1-6	CASSSNKGLVVSPLHF	TGTGCCAGCAGTTCCAATAAGGGACTTGTGGTTTCACCCCTCCACTTT
NA	NA	TRBV29-1	TRBJ2-2	CSASLSGDGELFF	TGCAGCGCCTCGCTTAGCGGCGACGGGGAGCTGTTTTTT
NA	NA	TRBV6-5	TRBJ1-1	CASRSAGNTEAFF	TGTGCCAGCAGGTCGGCAGGGAACACTGAAGCTTTCTTT
TRBD2	NA	TRBV7-8	TRBJ2-7	CASSLGILAGSYEQYF	TGTGCCAGCAGCTTAGGAATCCTAGCGGGTTCATACGAGCAGTACTTC
NA	NA	TRBV5-1	TRBJ2-5	CASSPGIDETQYF	TGCGCCAGCAGTCCTGGGATAGATGAGACCCAGTACTTC
NA	NA	TRBV15	TRBJ1-5	CATSTDYNQPQHF	TGTGCCACCAGCACGGACTACAATCAGCCCCAGCATTTT
TRBD2	NA	TRBV7-3	TRBJ2-3	CASSPVAPSGVDTQYF	TGTGCCAGCAGCCCCGTCGCCCCTAGCGGGGTAGATACGCAGTATTTT
NA	NA	TRBV29-1	TRBJ1-2	CSVQKTDNYGYTF	TGCAGCGTCCAAAAGACAGATAACTATGGCTACACCTTC
NA	few	TRBV18	TRBJ1-1	CASSATSGVVEAFF	TGTGCCAGCTCAGCGACATCAGGGGTGGTTGAAGCTTTCTTT
NA	NA	TRBV4-3	TRBJ2-7	CASSQAPLFGEQYF	TGCGCCAGCAGCCAAGCACCGTTATTCGGCGAGCAGTACTTC
NA	NA	TRBV19	TRBJ1-5	CASTRGFGQPQHF	TGTGCCAGTACGCGGGGTTTTGGACAGCCCCAGCATTTT
NA	NA	TRBV2	TRBJ1-5	CASKLQLSNQPQHF	TGTGCCAGCAAGTTGCAGCTTAGCAATCAGCCCCAGCATTTT
NA	NA	TRBV7-6	TRBJ2-1	CASSLHPADEQFF	TGTGCCAGCAGCTTACACCCGGCCGATGAGCAGTTCTTC
NA	NA	TRBV30	TRBJ1-3	CAWGGNTIYF	TGTGCCTGGGGTGGAAACACCATATATTTT
TRBD1	NA	TRBV7-9	TRBJ2-7	CASSLGQGVYEQYF	TGTGCCAGCAGCTTAGGACAGGGGGTATACGAGCAGTACTTC
TRBD2	NA	TRBV6-1	TRBJ2-2	CASKGVAGDRELFF	TGTGCCAGCAAGGGGGTAGCGGGAGATCGGGAGCTGTTTTTT
NA	NA	TRBV7-2	TRBJ2-3	CASSLGPSRDTQYF	TGTGCCAGCAGCTTAGGACCCTCCAGGGATACGCAGTATTTT
NA	NA	TRBV4-3	TRBJ1-4	CASSPRQSTTNEKLFF	TGCGCCAGCAGCCCGCGACAGAGCACAACTAATGAAAAACTGTTTTTT
NA	NA	TRBV6-5	TRBJ2-4	CASSYSRGKNIQYF	TGTGCCAGCAGTTACTCAAGGGGAAAAAACATTCAGTACTTC
TRBD2	NA	TRBV5-4	TRBJ2-5	CASSPGLADQETQYF	TGTGCCAGCAGCCCTGGACTAGCGGATCAAGAGACCCAGTACTTC
NA	NA	TRBV18	TRBJ2-2	CASSLAGASGPTGELFF	TGTGCCAGCTCACTGGCGGGGGCTAGCGGTCCCACCGGGGAGCTGTTTTTT
TRBD1	NA	TRBV2	TRBJ1-5	CASSEGQGDQPQHF	TGTGCCAGCAGTGAAGGGCAGGGGGACCAGCCCCAGCATTTT
NA	NA	TRBV11-2	TRBJ2-1	CASSLEGGGNNEQFF	TGTGCCAGCAGCTTAGAAGGGGGGGGGAACAATGAGCAGTTCTTC
NA	NA	TRBV27	TRBJ2-7	CASSFTPGTGAYEQYF	TGTGCCAGCAGTTTTACTCCGGGTACGGGAGCCTACGAGCAGTACTTC
TRBD1	NA	TRBV2	TRBJ1-5	CASRHDRGSNQPQHF	TGTGCCAGCAGGCACGACAGGGGTAGCAATCAGCCCCAGCATTTT